The 6 T cell receptor beta chains below all came from one sample that was sequenced in a study of chemoradiotherapy in HPV16-positive cancers (dated by TCRdb to 2021 to 2024). Libraries were built with the immunoSEQ multiplex PCR assay. In TCRdb, the immuneACCESS table is reduced to in-frame sequences with V and J assigned. These tables do not hold every clone; where another copy was compared, an unresolved V gene accounts for under half, and the others remain unexplained. Present in this sample are 15,000 to 20,000 clones, approximately 80% of which were seen just once. The ten largest account for under 4.5% of the sample. Material: blood, obtained from a patient who underwent chemoradiotherapy. The receptors shown here come from a human donor with HPV-associated anogenital cancer.

This clone came up once. The chain links TRBV9 to TRBJ2-1; tentatively, D is TRBD1 (5 bases). The CDR3 consists of 11 residues. Germline V gene data show CDR1 as SGDLS and CDR2 as YYNGEE. Between the trimmed V and J ends, which lost 3 bases and 10 bases, there was a span of 8 bases. The CDR3 is CASSDRTEQFF. The CDR3 DNA sequence: TGTGCCAGCAGCGACAGGACAGAGCAGTTCTTC.

The J gene is TRBJ1-5, the V gene TRBV27, with 10 bases lining up with TRBD1. The CDR3 is 17 amino acids. With V trimmed by 6 bases and J by 7 bases, 15 bases remained unmatched. Germline CDR1 and CDR2: MNHEY and SMNVEV (reference sequence). The CDR3 spells CASRGLGTGDAEQPQHF. CDR3 coding DNA: TGTGCCAGCAGGGGTCTCGGGACAGGGGATGCAGAGCAGCCCCAGCATTTT.

This chain connects TRBV28 to TRBJ2-1, with D unresolved. The CDR3 runs 13 residues. Trimming took 5 bases from V and 5 from J, leaving 10 bases between them. Germline-derived CDR1 and CDR2 are MDHEN and SYDVKM. For the CDR3, the DNA is TGTGCCAGCAGTACAAGGGTCCACAATGAGCAGTTCTTC. Translated: CASSTRVHNEQFF.

CDR3 nucleotides: TGCAGCGTAGGGGACAGGGGACTTGGCTACACCTTC. Its translation is CSVGDRGLGYTF. The V and J genes are TRBV29-1 and TRBJ1-2, with 10 bases identical to TRBD1. Trimming cost V 6 bases and J 7 bases; bases outside gene matches: 5. Germline lookup yields CDR1 SQVTM and CDR2 ANQGSEA. The CDR3 runs to 12 residues.

This clone was seen a few times. The chain is built from TRBV4-2 and TRBJ1-6, with TRBD1 as a possible D gene (5 bases). The CDR3 is 15 residues long. CDR1 LGHNA and CDR2 YNFKEQ come from the germline V gene. V lost 1 base and J 11 bases, leaving 15 bases between the germline ends. CDR3 DNA sequence: TGTGCCAGCAGCCAAGTGGAAGAGGGGTCGACACCCCTCCACTTT. As protein: CASSQVEEGSTPLHF.

In this sample, this clone turned up a few times. As DNA, the CDR3 is TGTGCCAGCAGCACCCTATGGGGAGGGGAAGGCTACACCTTC. This sequence encodes CASSTLWGGEGYTF. The rearrangement joins TRBV7-2 to TRBJ1-2; a possible D gene is TRBD1 (5 bases). CDR3 length: 14 amino acids. Germline loops: CDR1 SGHTA, CDR2 FQGNSA. The V end was cut by 5 bases, the J end by 8 bases, with 18 bases between.